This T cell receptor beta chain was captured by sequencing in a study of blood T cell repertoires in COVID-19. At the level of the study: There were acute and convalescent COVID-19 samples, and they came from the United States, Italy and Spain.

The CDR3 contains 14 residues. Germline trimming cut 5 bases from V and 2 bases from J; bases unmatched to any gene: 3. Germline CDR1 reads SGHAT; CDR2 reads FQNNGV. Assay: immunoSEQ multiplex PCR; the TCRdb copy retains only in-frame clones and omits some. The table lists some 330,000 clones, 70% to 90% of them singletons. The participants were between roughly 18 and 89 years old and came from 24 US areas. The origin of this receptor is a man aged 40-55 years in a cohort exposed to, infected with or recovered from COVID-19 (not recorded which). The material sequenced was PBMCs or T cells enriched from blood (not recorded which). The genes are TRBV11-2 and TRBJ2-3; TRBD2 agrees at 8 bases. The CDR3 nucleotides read TGTGCCAGCAGCCGCGGGAGGACCACAGATACGCAGTATTTT. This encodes CASSRGRTTDTQYF.